The 6 T cell receptor beta chains reported below all come from one sample, sequenced in a study of T cells in localized non-small cell lung cancer (dated by TCRdb to the early 2020s). Library method: the immunoSEQ multiplex PCR assay. TCRdb retrieved this table from immuneACCESS and kept in-frame rearrangements only. Not all clones are present; in checked studies, unresolved V genes account for under half, and no reason is known for the remainder. This sample comprises under 150,000 clones, more than 70% of them detected only once. The top ten clones comprise approximately 1.5% of the sample. The sample was peripheral blood, taken before any cancer treatment. All receptors come from an older female donor with stage I lung adenocarcinoma.

V is TRBV5-8 and J is TRBJ2-1; no reliable D call. This CDR3 comprises 16 residues. The germline V gene has CDR1 SGHTS and CDR2 YDEGEE. V dropped 0 bases and J dropped 0 bases, with 10 bases sitting between them. Here the CDR3 reads CASSLEGAISYNEQFF. In DNA form, the CDR3 reads TGTGCCAGCAGCTTGGAAGGAGCGATCTCCTACAATGAGCAGTTCTTC.

V is TRBV2 and J is TRBJ2-6; D is unclear. V was cut by 6 bases and J by 0 bases, with 6 bases left in between. The germline gives CDR1 SNHLY, CDR2 FYNNEI. The CDR3 contains 14 residues. The CDR3 DNA reads TGTGCCAGCAGCAGAGACTCTGGGGCCAACGTCCTGACTTTC. The encoded protein is CASSRDSGANVLTF.

This chain connects TRBV6-6 to TRBJ1-4, with D perhaps TRBD1 (5 bases). This CDR3 comprises 15 residues. V shed 2 bases and J shed 7 bases, with 14 bases lying between them. CDR1 is MNHNY and CDR2 is SVGAGI in the germline V gene (reference sequence). This CDR3 is CASSYGAAGGEKLFF. The CDR3 nucleotides are TGTGCCAGCAGTTACGGTGCTGCGGGGGGTGAAAAACTGTTTTTT.

This rearrangement joins TRBV11-2 to TRBJ2-1, with 7 bases lining up with TRBD2. This CDR3 contains 17 residues. Germline values: CDR1 SGHAT, CDR2 FQNNGV. The junction had 11 bases not matched to a gene; V was cut back by 1 base and J by 5 bases. The CDR3 protein is CASSLGSSGGGHNEQFF. CDR3 coding DNA: TGTGCCAGCAGCTTAGGAAGTTCGGGAGGAGGGCACAATGAGCAGTTCTTC.

This rearrangement joins TRBV28 to TRBJ1-1; D is possibly TRBD1 (6 bases). There are 15 residues in the CDR3. Germline V gene lookup returns CDR1 MDHEN and CDR2 SYDVKM. V was cut by 6 bases and J by 2 bases, with 16 bases left in between. This CDR3 reads CASSPPKGHNTEAFF. CDR3 nucleotides: TGTGCCAGCAGCCCCCCTAAGGGACATAACACTGAAGCTTTCTTT. Complete variable domain (other parts from reference TRBV28 and TRBJ1-1): DVKVTQSSRYLVKRTGEKVFLECVQDMDHENMFWYRQDPGLGLRLIYFSYDVKMKEKGDIPEGYSVSREKKERFSLILESASTNQTSMYLCASSPPKGHNTEAFFGQGTRLTVV.

The chain links TRBV27 to TRBJ1-5; no firm D call. The ends were cut back, 7 bases at V and 3 bases at J, with 16 bases in the middle. The V gene's germline CDR1 is MNHEY and CDR2 SMNVEV (reference sequence). This CDR3 spans 15 amino acids. Here the CDR3 reads CASNSKGIPNQPQHF. CDR3 DNA sequence: TGTGCCAGCAACTCAAAGGGCATTCCCAATCAGCCCCAGCATTTT.